This entry describes one T cell receptor (beta chain). Its antigen is undetermined. The V end was cut by 6 bases, the J end by 3 bases, with 6 bases between. Germline V gene sequence: CDR1 ENHRY, CDR2 SYGVKD. This CDR3 is 11 amino acids long. This specimen belongs to a study of OX40 agonist ivuxolimab in advanced cancers. Generated by immunoSEQ multiplex PCR, the TCRdb table keeps only in-frame clones and is missing some. The repertoire holds approximately 14,000 clones, with roughly 60% as singletons. Study-level points and caveats: The average count of expanded clones was higher among CD8+ T cells than among CD4+.

The study sampled blood at baseline, cycle 4 day 1, and cycle 7 day 1. This chain uses TRBV10-3 with TRBJ2-7; D remains unclear. This receptor was identified in an adult with an advanced solid tumor such as melanoma, head and neck, liver or kidney cancer. The sample was CD4+ or CD8+ T cells sorted from blood, taken in a trial of the OX40 agonist ivuxolimab. CDR3 nucleotide sequence: TGTGCCATCAGCGACGGCTACGAGCAGTACTTC. Amino acids: CAISDGYEQYF.